Below, 19 T cell receptor beta chains from the same sample are listed, as sequenced in a study of tumor-infiltrating lymphocytes in oesophageal squamous cell carcinoma. TCRdb reprocessed the PCR reads with MiXCR, giving one entry per CDR3 protein. This repertoire shows over 14,000 distinct CDR3 sequences, roughly 47% found once; its top ten account for approximately 46%. The source material was blood. The source of these receptors is a male donor with esophageal squamous cell carcinoma.

V and J are TRBV11-2 and TRBJ2-7; the D gene is possibly TRBD2 (5 bases). The better agreement between TRBJ2-4 and the DNA end casts doubt on the J call. Germline CDR1 is SGHAT and CDR2 is FQNNGV. CDR3 length equals 14 residues. This CDR3 is CASSLDGLKNIQYF. The CDR3 DNA reads TGTGCCAGCAGCTTAGACGGACTCAAAAACATTCAGTACTTC.

CDR3 sequence: CASSPGRLEQYF. The CDR3 DNA follows: TGTGCCAGCTCACCGGGCAGGCTCGAGCAGTACTTC. The J gene is TRBJ2-4, the V gene TRBV18; no definite D call. The DNA end lines up better with TRBJ2-7; the J call may be wrong. CDR3 length equals 12 residues. Germline CDR1 reads KGHSH; CDR2 reads LQKENI.

This clonotype showed up many times. This chain joins TRBV12-5 and TRBJ2-1, with TRBD2 matching 8 bases. The J segment lost 10 bases and the V segment lost 4 bases, leaving 6 bases of the junction unmatched. The germline gives CDR1 LGHNT, CDR2 FRNRAP. The CDR3 covers 13 residues. The CDR3 DNA is TGTGCTAGTGGTTCTCTTAGCGGGACGGAGCAGTTCTTC. It encodes CASGSLSGTEQFF. The variable domain in full, with the rest retrieved from reference TRBV12-5 and TRBJ2-1, is DARVTQTPRHKVTEMGQEVTMRCQPILGHNTVFWYRQTMMQGLELLAYFRNRAPLDDSGMPKDRFSAEMPDATLATLKIQPSEPRDSAVYFCASGSLSGTEQFFGPGTRLTVL.

At least ten counts were recorded for this clonotype. The chain recombines TRBV19 with TRBJ2-1; tentatively, D is TRBD1 or TRBD2 (5 bases each). The CDR3 contains 15 residues. Germline V gene sequence: CDR1 LNHDA, CDR2 SQIVND (reference sequence). V was shortened by 3 bases and J by 5 bases, with 14 bases between the two germline ends. The CDR3 nucleotides read TGTGCCAGTAGTATTTCTGCAGGGAGAAACAATGAGCAGTTCTTC. This sequence encodes CASSISAGRNNEQFF.

The rearrangement links TRBV7-9 to TRBJ2-1; the match to TRBD1 covers 12 bases. Germline V gives CDR1 SEHNR, CDR2 FQNEAQ (reference sequence). V shed 5 bases and J 5 bases; nucleotides not matched to a gene: 4. The CDR3 runs 15 residues. CDR3 residues: CASSGDRGLDNEQFF. The CDR3 bases are TGTGCCAGCAGCGGGGACAGGGGGCTTGACAATGAGCAGTTCTTC.

This clonotype has at least ten counts. The chain carries TRBV7-2 and TRBJ2-3, with 7 bases lining up with TRBD1. Per the germline V gene, CDR1 is SGHTA and CDR2 is FQGNSA. The CDR3 length is 16 residues. V shed 5 bases, J shed 0 bases, and the junction held 8 bases outside the gene matches. CDR3 residues: CASSPRQGGSTDTQYF. The CDR3, as DNA: TGTGCCAGCAGCCCCCGACAGGGTGGGAGCACAGATACGCAGTATTTT.

To note about this clonotype: One junction end does not reproduce the germline sequence, and a read error may be involved. The CDR3 spells CASSITTGELYF. CDR3 in DNA: TGTGCCAGCAGTATTACCACCGGGGAGCTGTACTTC. V usage is TRBV7-9 and J usage is TRBJ2-1; D is possibly TRBD2 (5 bases). CDR3 length: 12 amino acids. The V gene's germline CDR1 is SEHNR and CDR2 FQNEAQ (reference sequence).

This clonotype was counted a few times. Since a much larger clone is just one base distant, this may be a read error. The CDR3 region is CSAPDAQTVSYEQFF. In DNA, the CDR3 is TGCAGTGCCCCGGATGCCCAGACAGTATCCTACGAGCAGTTCTTC. The rearrangement uses TRBV20-1 and TRBJ2-1, with D perhaps TRBD1 (5 bases). V was trimmed by 6 bases and J by 10 bases, leaving 25 bases between them. Germline V CDR1 and CDR2: DFQATT, SNEGSKA (reference sequence). The CDR3 totals 15 residues.

The CDR3 bases are TGTGCCAGCAGTGATATGGATCAGCCCCAGCATTTT. This gives the protein CASSDMDQPQHF. The chain combines TRBV28 with TRBJ1-5; D not certain. The CDR3 spans 12 residues. Germline CDR1 reads MDHEN; CDR2 reads SYDVKM. The ends were cut back, 5 bases at V and 5 bases at J, with 7 bases in the middle. The full variable domain, in which reference TRBV28 and TRBJ1-5 provide the parts outside the CDR3, is DVKVTQSSRYLVKRTGEKVFLECVQDMDHENMFWYRQDPGLGLRLIYFSYDVKMKEKGDIPEGYSVSREKKERFSLILESASTNQTSMYLCASSDMDQPQHFGDGTRLSIL.

The chain carries TRBV7-9 and TRBJ2-7; a weak D match, TRBD1 (5 bases). The V end was cut by 6 bases, the J end by 6 bases, with 12 bases between. This CDR3 region has 12 residues. CDR1 and CDR2 from the germline V gene are SEHNR and FQNEAQ (reference sequence). CDR3 loop: CASSLRGAEQYF. In nucleotides, the CDR3 is TGTGCCAGCAGTCTTAGGGGTGCCGAGCAGTACTTC.

CDR3 in DNA: TGTGCCAGCTCGACAGGGTCCCACATTCAGTACTTC. Translated, it gives CASSTGSHIQYF. The V and J genes are TRBV7-4 and TRBJ2-4, with 7 bases that match TRBD1. V shed 8 bases and J 8 bases; nucleotides not matched to a gene: 6. Germline V gene data show CDR1 as SGHVT and CDR2 as SQSDAQ. The CDR3 contains 12 residues.

This clonotype was counted many times. V and J are TRBV6-1 and TRBJ1-2; 7 nucleotides match TRBD1. After removal of 5 bases from V and 7 bases from J, the junction contained 13 bases not matched to a gene. The CDR3 contains 15 residues. Germline V CDR1 and CDR2: MNHNS, SASEGT. The CDR3 DNA reads TGTGCCAGCAGTCCCGCCCCCGACAGGGTTGTTGGCTACACCTTC. This sequence encodes CASSPAPDRVVGYTF.

At least ten counts were recorded for this clonotype. V and J are TRBV7-3 and TRBJ2-1; no clear D. The germline V and J ends were trimmed by 6 bases and 8 bases, with 20 bases remaining between them. This CDR3 contains 15 residues. Germline CDR1 is SGHTA and CDR2 is FQGTGA. CDR3: CASSPREAEGDEQFF. Here the CDR3 DNA reads TGTGCCAGCAGTCCTCGCGAGGCGGAAGGCGATGAGCAGTTCTTC. Full variable domain (remainder filled in from reference TRBV7-3 and TRBJ2-1): GAGVSQTPSNKVTEKGKYVELRCDPISGHTALYWYRQSLGQGPEFLIYFQGTGAADDSGLPNDRFFAVRPEGSVSTLKIQRTERGDSAVYLCASSPREAEGDEQFFGPGTRLTVL.

Judged by abundance, this clonotype is large. The chain employs TRBV7-3 and TRBJ2-5; tentatively, D is TRBD2 (6 bases). This CDR3 contains 15 residues. From germline, CDR1 is SGHTA and CDR2 FQGTGA. Trimming took 5 bases from V and 1 from J, leaving 14 bases between them. The CDR3, as DNA: TGTGCCAGCAGCCTAGACGGAGGGGTCCAAGAGACCCAGTACTTC. It specifies CASSLDGGVQETQYF.

The chain couples TRBV7-2 to TRBJ2-3; 7 bases match TRBD2. The CDR3 is 15 residues long. J gave up 6 bases and V 5 bases, and 11 bases lay outside the gene matches. CDR1 is SGHTA and CDR2 is FQGNSA in the germline V gene. In DNA, the CDR3 is TGTGCCAGCAGCCGACTAGCTCAGAAAGGTGATACGCAGTATTTT. This codes for CASSRLAQKGDTQYF.

The chain uses TRBV12-3 or TRBV12-4 and TRBJ2-1; D is ambiguous. V was cut by 8 bases and J by 9 bases, with 14 bases left in between. The CDR3 extends over 12 amino acids. In DNA, the CDR3 is TGTGCCAGCCCCCCTTGGTGTGGTGAGCAGTTCTTC. Translated: CASPPWCGEQFF.

This clonotype was counted ten times or more. The rearrangement links TRBV7-6 to TRBJ2-5, with D possibly TRBD2 on 5 matching bases. Germline loops: CDR1 SGHVS, CDR2 FNYEAQ. V gave up 5 bases and J gave up 11 bases, with 18 bases separating them. The CDR3 totals 13 residues. This chain's CDR3 is CASSHAGSNEQYF. For the CDR3, the DNA is TGTGCCAGCAGCCATGCTGGGAGCAATGAGCAGTACTTC.

In its sample, this clonotype is medium-sized. CDR3 sequence reads: CASSFTSGLSSYNEQYF. DNA for the CDR3: TGTGCCAGCAGCTTCACTAGCGGTCTAAGCTCCTACAATGAGCAGTACTTC. The rearrangement joins TRBV7-2 to TRBJ2-1; TRBD2 matches 8 bases. With the DNA end fitting TRBJ2-7 better, the J assignment may be wrong. Per the germline V gene, CDR1 is SGHTA and CDR2 is FQGNSA. The length of the CDR3 is 17 residues.

This clonotype came up many times. J is TRBJ1-1 and V is TRBV11-3, with TRBD1 matching 8 bases. Germline values: CDR1 SGHNT, CDR2 YENEEA. The CDR3 runs to 15 residues. After removal of 4 bases from V and 0 bases from J, the junction contained 4 bases not matched to a gene. The CDR3 nucleotides are TGTGCCAGCAGCTCCAGGACAGGGTTGAACACTGAAGCTTTCTTT. Translating gives CASSSRTGLNTEAFF. The whole variable domain, filled in from reference TRBV11-3 and TRBJ1-1, reads EAGVVQSPRYKIIEKKQPVAFWCNPISGHNTLYWYLQNLGQGPELLIRYENEEAVDDSQLPKDRFSAERLKGVDSTLKIQPAELGDSAVYLCASSSRTGLNTEAFFGQGTRLTVV.